This TCR beta chain originates from a study of long-term antiretroviral therapy in people with HIV. The study, taken as a whole, reports: Regardless of time point, clones expanded before ART dominated the repertoire.

On this clone: Its matching antigen is unknown.

The assay used was immunoSEQ (version v3.0), run at survey level. Profiling relied on immunoSEQ multiplex PCR, and the TCRdb table lists in-frame clones only, not all of them. The sample has about 33,000 clones, roughly 80% seen once. The CDR3 is 15 residues long. Trimming at V came to 3 bases and at J to 5 bases, leaving 4 bases not matched to a gene. Germline assignment: CDR1 MGHRA and CDR2 YSYEKL. This receptor was taken from a woman aged 50 to 60 with HIV. The specimen comprised unsorted PBMCs, sampled 2 years after starting antiretroviral therapy. The chain carries TRBV4-1 and TRBJ1-4; 9 bases are shared with TRBD1. CDR3 nucleotide sequence: TGCGCCAGCAGCCACGCCGGGACAGGGAATGAAAAACTGTTTTTT. It encodes CASSHAGTGNEKLFF.